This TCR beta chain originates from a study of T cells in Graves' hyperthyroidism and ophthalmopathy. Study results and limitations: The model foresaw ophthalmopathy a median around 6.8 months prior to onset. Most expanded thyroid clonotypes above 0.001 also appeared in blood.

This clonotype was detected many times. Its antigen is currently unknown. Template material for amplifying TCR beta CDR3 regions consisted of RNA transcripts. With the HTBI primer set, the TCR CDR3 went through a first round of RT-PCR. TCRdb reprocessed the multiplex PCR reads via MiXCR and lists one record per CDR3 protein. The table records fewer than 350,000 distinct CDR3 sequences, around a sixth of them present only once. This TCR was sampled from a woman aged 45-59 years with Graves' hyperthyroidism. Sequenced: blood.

The CDR3 is CASSLVGDGYTF. Here the CDR3 DNA reads TGTGCCAGCAGCTTAGTCGGGGACGGCTACACCTTC. The J gene is TRBJ1-2, the V gene TRBV7-8; maybe TRBD1 (5 bases). This CDR3 spans 12 amino acids. CDR1 is SGHVS, CDR2 FQNEAQ, per germline. V lost 1 base, J lost 8 bases, and 8 bases lay in between.